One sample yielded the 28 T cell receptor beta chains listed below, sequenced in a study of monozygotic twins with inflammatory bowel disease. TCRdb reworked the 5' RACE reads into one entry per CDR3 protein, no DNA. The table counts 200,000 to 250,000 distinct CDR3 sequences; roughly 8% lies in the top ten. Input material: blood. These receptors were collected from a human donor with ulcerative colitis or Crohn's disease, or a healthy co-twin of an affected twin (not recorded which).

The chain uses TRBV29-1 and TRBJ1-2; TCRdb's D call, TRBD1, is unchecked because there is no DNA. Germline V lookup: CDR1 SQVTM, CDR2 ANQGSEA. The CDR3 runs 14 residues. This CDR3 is CSVVVQGGTWGYTF. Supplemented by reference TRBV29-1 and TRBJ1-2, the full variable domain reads SAVISQKPSRDICQRGTSLTIQCQVDSQVTMMFWYRQQPGQSLTLIATANQGSEATYESGFVIDKFPISRPNLTFSTLTVSNMSPEDSSIYLCSVVVQGGTWGYTFGSGTRLTVV.

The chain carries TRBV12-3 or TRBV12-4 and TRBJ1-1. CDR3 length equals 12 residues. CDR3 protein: CASSPLNTEAFF.

The CDR3 loop is CASSSPDRGTDGYTF. The V and J genes are TRBV12-3 or TRBV12-4 and TRBJ1-2; TCRdb designates TRBD1, a call that cannot be tested without DNA. The CDR3 totals 15 residues.

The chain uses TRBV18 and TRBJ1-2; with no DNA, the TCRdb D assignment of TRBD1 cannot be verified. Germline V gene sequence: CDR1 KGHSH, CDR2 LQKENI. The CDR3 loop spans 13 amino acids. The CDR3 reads CASSQEGQGRYTF. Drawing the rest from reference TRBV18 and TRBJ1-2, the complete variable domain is NAGVMQNPRHLVRRRGQEARLRCSPMKGHSHVYWYRQLPEEGLKFMVYLQKENIIDESGMPKERFSAEFPKEGPSILRIQQVVRGDSAAYFCASSQEGQGRYTFGSGTRLTVV.

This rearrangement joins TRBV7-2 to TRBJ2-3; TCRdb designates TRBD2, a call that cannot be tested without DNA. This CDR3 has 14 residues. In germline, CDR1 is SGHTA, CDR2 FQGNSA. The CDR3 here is CASSRDSRTDTQYF. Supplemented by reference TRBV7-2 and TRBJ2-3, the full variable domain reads GAGVSQSPSNKVTEKGKDVELRCDPISGHTALYWYRQSLGQGLEFLIYFQGNSAPDKSGLPSDRFSAERTGGSVSTLTIQRTQQEDSAVYLCASSRDSRTDTQYFGPGTRLTVL.

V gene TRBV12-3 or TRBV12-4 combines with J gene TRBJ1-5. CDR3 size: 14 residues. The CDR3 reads CASSLKVFNQPQHF.

The CDR3 sequence is CSGSGTTNTEAFF. The rearrangement joins TRBV29-1 to TRBJ1-1; TCRdb outputs TRBD1, but without DNA this stays unchecked. Looked up from germline, CDR1 is SQVTM and CDR2 is ANQGSEA. This CDR3 is 13 amino acids long.

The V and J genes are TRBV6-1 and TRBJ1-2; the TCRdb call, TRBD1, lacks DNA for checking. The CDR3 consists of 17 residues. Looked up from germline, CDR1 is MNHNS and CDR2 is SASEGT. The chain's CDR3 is CASSKVRDRGLLDGYTF.

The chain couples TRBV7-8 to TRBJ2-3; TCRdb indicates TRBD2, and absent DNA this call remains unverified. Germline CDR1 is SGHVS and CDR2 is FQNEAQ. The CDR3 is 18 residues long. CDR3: CASSDLRLAGGGTDTQYF.

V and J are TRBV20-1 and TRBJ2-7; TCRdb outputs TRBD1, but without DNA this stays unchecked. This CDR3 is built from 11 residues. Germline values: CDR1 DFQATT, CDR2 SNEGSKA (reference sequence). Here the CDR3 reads CSYPSGYEQYF.

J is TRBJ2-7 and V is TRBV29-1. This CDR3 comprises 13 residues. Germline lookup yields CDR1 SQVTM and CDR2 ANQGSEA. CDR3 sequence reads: CSVVGQFRYEQYF.

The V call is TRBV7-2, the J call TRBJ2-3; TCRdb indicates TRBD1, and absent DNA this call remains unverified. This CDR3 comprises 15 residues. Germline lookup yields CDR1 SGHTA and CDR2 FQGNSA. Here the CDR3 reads CASSLGQVETDTQYF.

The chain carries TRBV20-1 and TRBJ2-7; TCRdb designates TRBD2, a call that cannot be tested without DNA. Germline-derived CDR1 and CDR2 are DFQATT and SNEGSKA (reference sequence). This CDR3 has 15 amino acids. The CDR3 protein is CSASLPLAEGKEQYF.

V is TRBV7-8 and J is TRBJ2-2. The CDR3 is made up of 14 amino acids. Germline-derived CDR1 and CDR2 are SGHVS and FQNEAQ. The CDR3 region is CASSRTKNTGELFF.

CDR3 sequence reads: CASSLERVSTEAFF. This sequence joins TRBV7-2 and TRBJ1-1. The CDR3 totals 14 residues. The germline V gene has CDR1 SGHTA and CDR2 FQGNSA.

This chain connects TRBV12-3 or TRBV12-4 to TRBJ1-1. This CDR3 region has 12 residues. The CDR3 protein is CASSLGRTKAFF.

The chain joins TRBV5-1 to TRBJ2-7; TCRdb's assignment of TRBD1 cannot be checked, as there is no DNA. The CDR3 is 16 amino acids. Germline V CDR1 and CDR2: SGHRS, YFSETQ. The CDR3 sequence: CASSVNTAYRVYEQYF.

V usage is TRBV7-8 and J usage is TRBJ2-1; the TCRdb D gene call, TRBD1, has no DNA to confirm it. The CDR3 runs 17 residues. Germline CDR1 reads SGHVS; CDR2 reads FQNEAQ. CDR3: CASSWDRGRGIDNEQFF.

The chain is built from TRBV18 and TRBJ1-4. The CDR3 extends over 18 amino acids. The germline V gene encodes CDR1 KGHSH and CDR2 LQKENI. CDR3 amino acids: CASSPRFGGVATNEKLFF.

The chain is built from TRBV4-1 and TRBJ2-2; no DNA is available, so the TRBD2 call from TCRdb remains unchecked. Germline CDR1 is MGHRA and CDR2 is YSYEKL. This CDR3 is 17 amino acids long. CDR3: CASRPGLAGDFTGELFF.

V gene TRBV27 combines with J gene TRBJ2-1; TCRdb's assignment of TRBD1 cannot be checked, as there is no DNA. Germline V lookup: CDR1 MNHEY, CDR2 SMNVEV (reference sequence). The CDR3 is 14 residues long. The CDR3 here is CASSFGGINNEQFF.

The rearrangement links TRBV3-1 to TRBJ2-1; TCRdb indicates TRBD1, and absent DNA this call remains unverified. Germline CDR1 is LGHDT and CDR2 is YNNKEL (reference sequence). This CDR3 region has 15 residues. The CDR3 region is CASSQEQGALIEQFF.

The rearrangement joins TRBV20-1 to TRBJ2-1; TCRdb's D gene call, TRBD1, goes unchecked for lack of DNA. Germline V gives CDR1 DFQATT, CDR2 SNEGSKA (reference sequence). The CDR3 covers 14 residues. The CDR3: CSARGRGDTSEQFF.

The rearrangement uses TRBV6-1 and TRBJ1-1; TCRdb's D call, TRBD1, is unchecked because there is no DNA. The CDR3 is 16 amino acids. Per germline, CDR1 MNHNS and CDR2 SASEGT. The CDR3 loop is CASSVTAGEVNTEAFF.

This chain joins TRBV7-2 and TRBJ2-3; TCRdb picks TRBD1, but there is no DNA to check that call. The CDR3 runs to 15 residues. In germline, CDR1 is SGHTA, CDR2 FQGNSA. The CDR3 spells CASSSSGTLADTQYF.

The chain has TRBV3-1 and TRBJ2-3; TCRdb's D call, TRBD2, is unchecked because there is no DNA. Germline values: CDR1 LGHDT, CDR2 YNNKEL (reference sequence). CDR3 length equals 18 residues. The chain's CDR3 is CASSQDQGAGGSTDTQYF.

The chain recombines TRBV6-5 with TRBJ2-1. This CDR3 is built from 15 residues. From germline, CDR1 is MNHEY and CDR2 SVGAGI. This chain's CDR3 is CASSYYHSSYNEQFF.

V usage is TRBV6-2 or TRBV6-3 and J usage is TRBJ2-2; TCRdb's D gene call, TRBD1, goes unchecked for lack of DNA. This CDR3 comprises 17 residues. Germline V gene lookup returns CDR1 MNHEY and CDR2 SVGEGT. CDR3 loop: CASSYLSGQGSQRELFF.